Listed here is a single T cell receptor (beta chain). Its antigen is currently not known. It has no much larger one-base neighbor in the sample; base qualities were not kept. Other nucleotide sequences in the sample specify the same CDR3. Using the deep immunoSEQ assay, multiplex PCR amplified TCR CDR3 regions from genomic DNA. Extracted genomic DNA from each cell subset was spread evenly across all wells of several immunoSEQ 96-well plates, with each plate serving as a replicate. For sorted subsets, roughly 200 ng of genomic DNA, equivalent to around 31,000 T cell genomes, went into each replicate PCR. Purified libraries were measured with a Qubit 3.0 fluorometer, size-checked on a Bioanalyzer 2100, and measured again with the KAPA Library Quantification kit. Every immunoSEQ 96-well plate was sequenced on a dedicated single-read 150-cycle Illumina NextSeq 550 flow cell. Concerning the study's data processing: Because the immunoSEQ output included only junctional sequences and no quality scores, the filtering could not be the same as the filtering used for full-length reads. Sequences were annotated with PyIR, a Python wrapper for IgBLAST v1.9, using IMGT germline references to assign V/J genes and CDR3. Reads were removed for weak V/J assignments (E-value above 1e-6), missing CDR3, stop codons, out-of-frame junctions, or ambiguous translated residues. V3J clonotypes were defined as sequences sharing the same inferred V gene, J gene, and CDR3 amino acid sequence. Percentage overlap between repertoires was computed as shared unique clonotypes divided by the size of the smaller repertoire. Three approaches were used to assess repertoire richness: RTK rarefaction, the Chao1 estimator, and Recon v2.1 estimates of unobserved clonotypes. Generation probabilities were computed with OLGA for all TCRbeta clonotypes obtained by the gDNA method from several donors. The table was pulled from immuneACCESS by TCRdb, which kept in-frame rearrangements only. Such tables lose some clones; where checked, under half of the loss comes from unresolved V genes, and the rest has no known cause. V, J and clone size derive from that table, while D and trimming were established from the DNA sequence. Present in this sample are about 2,200,000 clones, roughly 91% of which were seen just once. 1.7% of the sample lies in the top ten.

Taken from the germline V gene, the CDR1 and CDR2 loops are MDHEN and SYDVKM. The V end loses 2 bases and the J end loses 2 bases, and a stretch of 6 bases separates them. The CDR3 runs 13 residues from the cysteine to the phenylalanine. Only the CDR3 portion is preserved as DNA: 39 bases, with reading frame beginning at the first base. This entry is derived from a study of shared clonotypes between healthy human individuals (dated by TCRdb to the early 2020s). About the full investigation: Two women and a few men aged 18 to 49 years were included in the cohort. Blood TCR repertoires of about five healthy adults were deeply sequenced to estimate repertoire size and the extent of clonotype sharing between individuals. For each donor, CD4 naive and CD4 memory were each given three plates, CD8 naive was given two plates, and CD8 memory was given one plate. Libraries were prepared and TCR repertoires were sequenced by different laboratories using diverse techniques, in order to increase sequencing depth and limit assay-specific biases. Between about 0.85 and 8.9 billion PBMCs per donor were obtained by leukapheresis. Study-wide findings and limitations: The genetic and exposure-history diversity represented was limited by the small number of donors. Rarefaction of sorted-subset datasets indicated incomplete sequencing despite the large sequencing depth. Pairwise subsampling indicated that sequencing depth was expected to affect the degree of clonotype sharing among donors. Approximately 4.8% of naive CD4, 3.5% of naive CD8, roughly 2.5% of memory CD4, and less than 0.45% of memory CD8 clonotypes were shared across four donors. Estimated clonotype richness was generally larger for naive than for memory subsets. Only blood was sampled, and tissue TCR repertoires likely differ from those in blood. Compared with non-shared clonotypes, the clonotypes found in all four sorted-subset donors had higher generation probabilities.

CD8 naive samples consisted of CD45RO-negative cells that were positively selected for CCR7, yielding a CD45RA+CCR7+ population without TemRA cells. The donors were healthy, HIV-negative adults with no recently reported acute infections or vaccinations. Every donor was a Caucasian adult living in Nashville, Tennessee, USA. Blood was obtained by leukapheresis, after which PBMCs were separated by Ficoll-Histopaque density gradient centrifugation and cryopreserved in liquid nitrogen vapor phase. Purity and quantity of every magnetically sorted T cell population were checked by analytical flow cytometry. Genomic DNA was isolated from every sorted fraction and measured by UV absorbance on a Nanodrop 2000c.

The receptor chain draws on TRBV28 and TRBJ1-2; no D gene is confidently identified. The material sequenced was naive CD8+ T cells from PBMCs. The cell subset or site label for this specimen denotes: CD45RA+CCR7+. This sequence originates from a man younger than 35 in good health. Some clones in this sample may be carry-over from other donors' samples. The nucleotide sequence is given as TGTGCCAGCAGTTTAACCGTAAACTATGGCTACACCTTC. Its protein reads: CASSLTVNYGYTF.